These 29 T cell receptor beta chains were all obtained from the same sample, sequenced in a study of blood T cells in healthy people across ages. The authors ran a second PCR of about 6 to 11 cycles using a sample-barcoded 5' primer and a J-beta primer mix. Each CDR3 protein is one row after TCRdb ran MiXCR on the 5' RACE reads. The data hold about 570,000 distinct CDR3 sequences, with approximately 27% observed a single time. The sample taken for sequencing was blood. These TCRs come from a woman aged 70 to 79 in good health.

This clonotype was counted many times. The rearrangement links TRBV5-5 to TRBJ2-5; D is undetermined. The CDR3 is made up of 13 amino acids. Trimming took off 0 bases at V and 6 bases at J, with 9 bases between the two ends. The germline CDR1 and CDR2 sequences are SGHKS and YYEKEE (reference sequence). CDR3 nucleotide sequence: TGTGCCAGCAGCTTGGCCGAAAGAAAGACCCAGTACTTC. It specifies CASSLAERKTQYF.

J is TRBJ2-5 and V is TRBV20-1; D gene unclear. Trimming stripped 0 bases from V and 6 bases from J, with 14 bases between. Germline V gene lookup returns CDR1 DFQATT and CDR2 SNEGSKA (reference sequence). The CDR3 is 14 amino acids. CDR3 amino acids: CSARDLMGLQTQYF. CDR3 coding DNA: TGCAGTGCTAGAGATTTGATGGGCTTGCAGACCCAGTACTTC.

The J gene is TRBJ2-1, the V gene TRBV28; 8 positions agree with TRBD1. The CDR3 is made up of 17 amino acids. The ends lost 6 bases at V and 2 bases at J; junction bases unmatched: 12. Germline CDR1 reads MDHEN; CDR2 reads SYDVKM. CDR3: CASSLVPQGATYNEQFF. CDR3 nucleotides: TGTGCCAGCAGCTTAGTTCCCCAGGGGGCAACCTACAATGAGCAGTTCTTC.

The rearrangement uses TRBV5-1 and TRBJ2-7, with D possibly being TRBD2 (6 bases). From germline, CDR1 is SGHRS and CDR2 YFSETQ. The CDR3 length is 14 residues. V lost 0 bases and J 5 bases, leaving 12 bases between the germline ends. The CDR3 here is CASSLDPGGDEQYF. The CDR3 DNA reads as TGCGCCAGCAGCTTGGACCCCGGGGGTGACGAGCAGTACTTC. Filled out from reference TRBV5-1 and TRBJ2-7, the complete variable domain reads KAGVTQTPRYLIKTRGQQVTLSCSPISGHRSVSWYQQTPGQGLQFLFEYFSETQRNKGNFPGRFSGRQFSNSRSEMNVSTLELGDSALYLCASSLDPGGDEQYFGPGTRLTVT.

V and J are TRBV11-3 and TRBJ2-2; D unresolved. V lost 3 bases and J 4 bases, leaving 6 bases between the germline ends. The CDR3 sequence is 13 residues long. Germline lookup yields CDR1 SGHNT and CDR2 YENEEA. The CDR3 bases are TGTGCCAGCAGCTTTACATCCACCGGGGAGCTGTTTTTT. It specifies CASSFTSTGELFF.

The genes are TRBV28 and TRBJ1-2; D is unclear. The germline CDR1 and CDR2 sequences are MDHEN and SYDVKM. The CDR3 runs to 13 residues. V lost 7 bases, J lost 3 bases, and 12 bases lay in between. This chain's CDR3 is CASTPRTDYGYTF. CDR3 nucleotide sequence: TGTGCCAGCACCCCAAGGACCGACTATGGCTACACCTTC.

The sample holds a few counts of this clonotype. In DNA, the CDR3 is TGCGCCAGCACCGGGCAGTTTAACACCGGGGAGCTGTTTTTT. Translated: CASTGQFNTGELFF. V is TRBV5-1 and J is TRBJ2-2; D is undetermined. CDR3 length: 14 residues. The germline V gene has CDR1 SGHRS and CDR2 YFSETQ. Trimming removed 6 bases from V and 2 bases from J, with 11 bases in between.

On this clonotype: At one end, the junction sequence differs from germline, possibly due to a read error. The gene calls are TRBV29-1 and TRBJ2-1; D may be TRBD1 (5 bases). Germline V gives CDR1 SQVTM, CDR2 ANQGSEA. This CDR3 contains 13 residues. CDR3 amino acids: CSVDRTYQETQHF. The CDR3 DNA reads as TGCAGCGTTGACAGGACATATCAAGAGACCCAGCACTTC.

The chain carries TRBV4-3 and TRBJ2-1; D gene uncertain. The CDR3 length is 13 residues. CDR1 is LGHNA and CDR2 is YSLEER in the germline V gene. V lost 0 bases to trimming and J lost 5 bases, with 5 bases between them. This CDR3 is CASSQEINNEQFF. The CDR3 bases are TGCGCCAGCAGCCAAGAGATTAACAATGAGCAGTTCTTC.

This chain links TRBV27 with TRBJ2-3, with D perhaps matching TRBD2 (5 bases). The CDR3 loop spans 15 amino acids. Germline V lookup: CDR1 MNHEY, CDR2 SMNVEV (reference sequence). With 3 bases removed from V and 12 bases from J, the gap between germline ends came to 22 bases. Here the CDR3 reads CASSFAQPGNPSQYF. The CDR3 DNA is TGTGCCAGCAGTTTTGCCCAACCGGGAAACCCTTCTCAGTATTTT.

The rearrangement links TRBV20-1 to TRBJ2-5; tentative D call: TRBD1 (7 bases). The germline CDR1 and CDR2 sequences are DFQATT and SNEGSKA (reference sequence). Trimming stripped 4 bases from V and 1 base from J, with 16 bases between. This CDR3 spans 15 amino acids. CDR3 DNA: TGCAGTGCTACCAGACAGGGAGGCGGCCAAGAGACCCAGTACTTC. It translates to CSATRQGGGQETQYF.

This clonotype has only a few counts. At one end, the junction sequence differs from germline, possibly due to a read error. For the CDR3, the DNA is TGTGCCAGCAGCCTGCGGGGGGGCGGGTACAATGAGCGGTTCTTC. Its translation is CASSLRGGGYNERFF. V usage is TRBV7-3 and J usage is TRBJ2-5; TRBD2 matches 9 bases. This CDR3 has 15 residues. Germline V gives CDR1 SGHTA, CDR2 FQGTGA.

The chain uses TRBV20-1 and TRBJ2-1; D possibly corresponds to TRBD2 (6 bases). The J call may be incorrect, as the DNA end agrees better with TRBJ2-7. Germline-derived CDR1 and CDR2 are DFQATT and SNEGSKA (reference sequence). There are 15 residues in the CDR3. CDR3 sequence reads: CSATPFGGSLYEQYF. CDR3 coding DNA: TGCAGTGCTACCCCCTTTGGGGGGAGTCTCTACGAGCAGTACTTC.

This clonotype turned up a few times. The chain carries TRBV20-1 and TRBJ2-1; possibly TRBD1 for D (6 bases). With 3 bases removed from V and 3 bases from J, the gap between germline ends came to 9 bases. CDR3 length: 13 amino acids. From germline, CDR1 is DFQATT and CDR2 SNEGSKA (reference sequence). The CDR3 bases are TGCAGTGCTAGTTGGACAGACTACAATGAGCAGTTCTTC. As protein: CSASWTDYNEQFF.

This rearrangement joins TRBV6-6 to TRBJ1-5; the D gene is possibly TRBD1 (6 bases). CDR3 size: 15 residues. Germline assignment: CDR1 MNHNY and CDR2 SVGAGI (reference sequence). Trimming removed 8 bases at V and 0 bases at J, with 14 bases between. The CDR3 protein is CASRFQGNSNQPQHF. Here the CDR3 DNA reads TGTGCCAGCCGATTCCAGGGGAATAGCAATCAGCCCCAGCATTTT.

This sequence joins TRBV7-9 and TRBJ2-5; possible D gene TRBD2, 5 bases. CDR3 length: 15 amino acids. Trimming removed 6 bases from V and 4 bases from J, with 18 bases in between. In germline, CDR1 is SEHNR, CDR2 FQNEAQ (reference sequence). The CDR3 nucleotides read TGTGCCAGCAGTGTGGGCAGCGGCCGTGGAGAGACCCAGTACTTC. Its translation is CASSVGSGRGETQYF.

CDR3 nucleotide sequence: TGTGCCAGTGGGCCGGGCTCCGATCAGCCCCAGCATTTT. Protein product: CASGPGSDQPQHF. The genes are TRBV6-4 and TRBJ1-5; D is undetermined. Germline CDR1 MRHNA, CDR2 SNTAGT. This CDR3 spans 13 amino acids. Trimming stripped 9 bases from V and 5 bases from J, with 14 bases between.

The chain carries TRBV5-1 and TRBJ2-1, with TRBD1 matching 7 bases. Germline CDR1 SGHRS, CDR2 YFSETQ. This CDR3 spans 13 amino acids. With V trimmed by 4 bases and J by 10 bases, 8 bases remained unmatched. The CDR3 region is CASSGFGGQEQFF. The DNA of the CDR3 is TGCGCCAGCAGCGGGTTTGGGGGACAGGAGCAGTTCTTC.

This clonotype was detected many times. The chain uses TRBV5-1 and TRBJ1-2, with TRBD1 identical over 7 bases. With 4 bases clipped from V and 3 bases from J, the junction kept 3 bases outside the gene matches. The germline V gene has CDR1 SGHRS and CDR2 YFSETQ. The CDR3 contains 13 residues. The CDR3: CASSLGTDYGYTF. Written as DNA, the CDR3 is TGCGCCAGCAGCCTGGGGACAGACTATGGCTACACCTTC.

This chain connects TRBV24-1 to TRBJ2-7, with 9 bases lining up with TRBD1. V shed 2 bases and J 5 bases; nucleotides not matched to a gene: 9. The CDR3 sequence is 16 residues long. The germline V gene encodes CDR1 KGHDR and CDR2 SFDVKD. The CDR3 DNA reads TGTGCCACCAGTGATTCCGGGACAGGGAGTTTCGACGAGCAGTACTTC. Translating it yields CATSDSGTGSFDEQYF.

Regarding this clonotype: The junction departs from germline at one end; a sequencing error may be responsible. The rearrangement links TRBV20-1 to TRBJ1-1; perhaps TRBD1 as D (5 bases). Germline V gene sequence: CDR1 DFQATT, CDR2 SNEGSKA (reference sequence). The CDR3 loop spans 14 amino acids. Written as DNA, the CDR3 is TGCAGTGCCCGACAAGGGGCCGCTGGGAAGGAGGAGCTCTTT. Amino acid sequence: CSARQGAAGKEELF.

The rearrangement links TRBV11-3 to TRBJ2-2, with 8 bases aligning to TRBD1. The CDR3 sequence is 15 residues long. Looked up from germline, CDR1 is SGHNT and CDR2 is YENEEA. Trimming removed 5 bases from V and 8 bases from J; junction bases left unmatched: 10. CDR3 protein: CASSPGQATPGELFF. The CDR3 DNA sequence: TGTGCCAGCAGCCCGGGACAGGCCACTCCAGGGGAGCTGTTTTTT. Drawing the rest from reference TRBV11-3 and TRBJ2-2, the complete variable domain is EAGVVQSPRYKIIEKKQPVAFWCNPISGHNTLYWYLQNLGQGPELLIRYENEEAVDDSQLPKDRFSAERLKGVDSTLKIQPAELGDSAVYLCASSPGQATPGELFFGEGSRLTVL.

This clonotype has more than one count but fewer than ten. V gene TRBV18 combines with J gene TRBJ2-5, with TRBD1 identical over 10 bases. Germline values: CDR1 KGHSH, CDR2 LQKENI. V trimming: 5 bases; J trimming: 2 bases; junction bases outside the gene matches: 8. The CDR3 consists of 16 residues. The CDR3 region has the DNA TGTGCCAGCTCATCTCGGACAGGGGGGATGCAAGAGACCCAGTACTTC. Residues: CASSSRTGGMQETQYF.

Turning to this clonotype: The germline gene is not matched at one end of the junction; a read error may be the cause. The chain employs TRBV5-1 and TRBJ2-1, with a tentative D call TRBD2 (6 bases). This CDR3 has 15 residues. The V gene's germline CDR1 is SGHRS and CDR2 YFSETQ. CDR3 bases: TGCGCCAGCATCTTGGGCGGGATGTCCTACAATGAGCAGTTCTTC. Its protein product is CASILGGMSYNEQFF.

The CDR3 DNA follows: TGTGCCAGCAACACTAATCCGGGCTCCTACGAGCAGTACTTC. It encodes CASNTNPGSYEQYF. The chain combines TRBV2 with TRBJ2-1, with D unresolved. The J call is in doubt because the DNA end fits TRBJ2-7 better. In germline, CDR1 is SNHLY, CDR2 FYNNEI. The CDR3 runs 14 residues.

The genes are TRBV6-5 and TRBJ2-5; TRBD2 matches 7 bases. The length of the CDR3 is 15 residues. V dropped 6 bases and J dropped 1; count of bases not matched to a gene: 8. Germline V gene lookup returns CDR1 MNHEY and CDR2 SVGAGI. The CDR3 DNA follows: TGTGCCAGCAGCCTCCGGGACTACCTCCAAGAGACCCAGTACTTC. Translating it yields CASSLRDYLQETQYF.

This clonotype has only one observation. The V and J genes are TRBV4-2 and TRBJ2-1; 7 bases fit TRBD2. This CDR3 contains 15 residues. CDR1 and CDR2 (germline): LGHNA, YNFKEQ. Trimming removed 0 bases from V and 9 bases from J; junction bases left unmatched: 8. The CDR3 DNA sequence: TGTGCCAGCAGCCAAGATTGGGGGACTACCTTTGAGCAGTTCTTC. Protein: CASSQDWGTTFEQFF.

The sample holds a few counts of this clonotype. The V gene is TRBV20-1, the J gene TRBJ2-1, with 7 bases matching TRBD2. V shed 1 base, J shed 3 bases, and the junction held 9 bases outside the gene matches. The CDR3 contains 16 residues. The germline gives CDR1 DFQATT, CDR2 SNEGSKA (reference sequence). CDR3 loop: CSARAGPTSYYNEQFF. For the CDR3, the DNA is TGCAGTGCTAGAGCCGGACCGACTAGCTACTACAATGAGCAGTTCTTC.

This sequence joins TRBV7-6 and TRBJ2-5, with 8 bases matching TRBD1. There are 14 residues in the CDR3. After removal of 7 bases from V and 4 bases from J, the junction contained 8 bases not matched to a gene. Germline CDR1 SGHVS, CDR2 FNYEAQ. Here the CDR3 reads CASTQGAEGETQYF. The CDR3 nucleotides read TGTGCCAGCACGCAGGGGGCTGAGGGAGAGACCCAGTACTTC.